A single sample is the source of the 22 T cell receptor beta chains below, sequenced in a study of T-cell reconstitution after alpha-beta-depleted transplantation in children. A library of TCRbeta sequences, prepared with unique molecular identifiers, was generated. TCRdb ran MiXCR on the PCR reads and lists one entry per CDR3 protein. The profile shows approximately 1,000,000 distinct CDR3 sequences, about 29% of them singletons. This material consisted of PBMCs, mostly from graft donor cells, taken 360 days after TCRalphabeta/CD19-depleted stem cell transplant. The receptors here all came from a boy under two years old who had a stem cell transplant for SCID, so the T cells may come from the graft donor.

The rearrangement joins TRBV7-6 to TRBJ2-2; maybe TRBD2 (5 bases). V dropped 2 bases and J dropped 1 base, with 20 bases sitting between them. The CDR3 totals 19 residues. Germline V gives CDR1 SGHVS, CDR2 FNYEAQ. The CDR3 bases are TGTGCCAGCAGCTTATTCCCAGGAGTCCCGGGGAAGAACACCGGGGAGCTGTTTTTT. This sequence encodes CASSLFPGVPGKNTGELFF.

This chain connects TRBV28 to TRBJ2-7; possibly TRBD1 for D (6 bases). V lost 4 bases to trimming and J lost 7 bases, with 20 bases between them. Germline V lookup: CDR1 MDHEN, CDR2 SYDVKM. CDR3 length: 15 residues. The CDR3 spells CASSSNGPIRGEQYF. The CDR3 DNA is TGTGCCAGCAGTTCTAATGGACCAATCAGGGGAGAGCAGTACTTC.

A single count supports this clonotype. This sequence joins TRBV12-3 or TRBV12-4 and TRBJ2-3; 9 nucleotides line up with TRBD2. The CDR3 has 16 residues. With 7 bases clipped from V and 4 bases from J, the junction kept 12 bases outside the gene matches. The CDR3 coding sequence is TGTGCCAGCACCTCATTCTCCCTAGCGGGACCAGATACGCAGTATTTT. Amino acids: CASTSFSLAGPDTQYF.

This clonotype came up a few times. The chain uses TRBV27 and TRBJ1-6; 7 bases map to TRBD1. This CDR3 has 15 residues. Losses at the gene ends were 6 bases for V and 8 bases for J; bases not matched to a gene: 10. Germline V gene lookup returns CDR1 MNHEY and CDR2 SMNVEV (reference sequence). The CDR3 is CASSLREGAHSPLHF. The CDR3 bases are TGTGCCAGCAGCTTAAGAGAGGGGGCACATTCACCCCTCCACTTT.

V and J are TRBV24-1 and TRBJ1-1, with D unresolved. Trimming cost V 8 bases and J 3 bases, with 12 bases left between them. The germline CDR1 and CDR2 sequences are KGHDR and SFDVKD. This CDR3 spans 13 amino acids. CDR3 in DNA: TGTGCCACCAAAGGCGAGTGGTACACTGAAGCTTTCTTT. It is translated as CATKGEWYTEAFF.

The CDR3 region has the DNA TGTGCCAGCAGTTACTCAAGCGACGGGACATCTAATTCACCCCTCCACTTT. It specifies CASSYSSDGTSNSPLHF. This chain links TRBV6-5 with TRBJ1-6; D might be TRBD1 (6 bases). This CDR3 is built from 17 residues. Between the trimmed V and J ends, which lost 0 bases and 6 bases, there was a span of 15 bases. Germline assignment: CDR1 MNHEY and CDR2 SVGAGI.

About this clonotype: At one of its ends the junction is not consistent with the germline gene, which may arise from a read error. The rearrangement uses TRBV5-4 and TRBJ1-2; D not resolved. This CDR3 region has 14 residues. From germline, CDR1 is SGHNT and CDR2 YYREEE (reference sequence). CDR3 in amino acids: CASSLARAKYGYTF. CDR3 coding DNA: TGTGCCAGCAGCTTGGCGAGGGCTAAATATGGCTACACCTTC.

Of note for this clonotype: A much larger clone lies one base from this, so it may be a read error. The chain uses TRBV20-1 and TRBJ2-3, with 8 bases that match TRBD2. CDR1 and CDR2 from the germline V gene are DFQATT and SNEGSKA (reference sequence). The length of the CDR3 is 13 residues. V dropped 3 bases and J dropped 4; count of bases not matched to a gene: 3. The DNA of the CDR3 is TGCAGTGCTAGCGGGGGGGCCTCAGATACGCAGTATTTT. Encoded protein: CSASGGASDTQYF.

This clonotype was picked up a small number of times. This rearrangement joins TRBV27 to TRBJ2-3, with a tentative D call TRBD2 (5 bases). Germline V gene sequence: CDR1 MNHEY, CDR2 SMNVEV (reference sequence). The CDR3 length is 14 residues. The ends were cut back, 5 bases at V and 4 bases at J, with 13 bases in the middle. The chain's CDR3 is CASSRLPGADTQYF. For the CDR3, the DNA is TGTGCCAGCAGTCGGCTACCCGGGGCAGATACGCAGTATTTT.

CDR3 amino acids: CSAPRVAGGSYEQYF. CDR3 DNA: TGCAGTGCTCCCCGGGTAGCGGGGGGCTCCTACGAGCAGTACTTC. The chain joins TRBV20-1 to TRBJ2-7; 10 nucleotides match TRBD2. Germline V lookup: CDR1 DFQATT, CDR2 SNEGSKA (reference sequence). Losses at the gene ends were 5 bases for V and 0 bases for J; bases not matched to a gene: 7. The CDR3 spans 15 residues.

Only a few counts were recorded for this clonotype. The chain's CDR3 is CASSQDWGHLSVSDEQFF. CDR3 DNA: TGTGCCAGCAGCCAAGATTGGGGTCATTTGAGTGTTAGCGATGAGCAGTTCTTC. The chain couples TRBV4-2 to TRBJ2-1; possibly TRBD2 for D (5 bases). V was pared by 0 bases and J by 8 bases, with 23 bases between. The CDR3 runs 18 residues. Germline V gene data show CDR1 as LGHNA and CDR2 as YNFKEQ.

This clonotype was recorded many times. V usage is TRBV3-1 and J usage is TRBJ2-2; no reliable D call. In germline, CDR1 is LGHDT, CDR2 YNNKEL (reference sequence). Trimming shortened V by 3 bases and J by 2 bases, and 1 base separated the two germline ends. The length of the CDR3 is 12 residues. CDR3 in amino acids: CASSHNTGELFF. The CDR3, as DNA: TGTGCCAGCAGCCATAACACCGGGGAGCTGTTTTTT.

This clonotype showed up just a few times. This rearrangement joins TRBV9 to TRBJ2-5; 8 nucleotides match TRBD1. Trimming took 0 bases from V and 5 from J; bases not matched to a gene: 6. This CDR3 is built from 15 residues. CDR1 and CDR2 from the germline V gene are SGDLS and YYNGEE. The CDR3 sequence: CASSVADRARETQYF. Here the CDR3 DNA reads TGTGCCAGCAGCGTAGCGGACAGGGCTCGGGAGACCCAGTACTTC.

The J gene is TRBJ2-2, the V gene TRBV19; no clear D gene. Germline CDR1 and CDR2: LNHDA and SQIVND (reference sequence). V was shortened by 3 bases and J by 4 bases, with 3 bases between the two germline ends. The CDR3 spans 12 residues. CDR3 sequence: CASSIPTGELFF. The DNA of the CDR3 is TGTGCCAGTAGTATCCCCACCGGGGAGCTGTTTTTT.

V and J are TRBV19 and TRBJ2-7; a weak D match, TRBD1 (6 bases). The CDR3 sequence is 13 residues long. Germline CDR1 is LNHDA and CDR2 is SQIVND (reference sequence). V was clipped by 6 bases and J by 5 bases, with 14 bases between them. CDR3 DNA sequence: TGTGCCAGTAGGGAGTCAGGGGTCAACGAGCAGTACTTC. Its protein is CASRESGVNEQYF.

This chain links TRBV3-1 with TRBJ2-3, with TRBD2 matching 12 bases. Germline V lookup: CDR1 LGHDT, CDR2 YNNKEL (reference sequence). This CDR3 spans 14 amino acids. V dropped 8 bases and J dropped 8; count of bases not matched to a gene: 8. The CDR3 loop reads CASGTSGPRGTQYF. The CDR3 nucleotides read TGTGCCAGCGGGACTAGCGGGCCCAGGGGTACGCAGTATTTT.

This clonotype was counted a few times. The J gene is TRBJ2-3, the V gene TRBV12-3 or TRBV12-4; D remains unclear. This CDR3 is built from 15 residues. V was pared by 5 bases and J by 3 bases, with 15 bases between. CDR3 bases: TGTGCCAGCAGTCCCCTTGCGGTGATGACAGATACGCAGTATTTT. Translating gives CASSPLAVMTDTQYF.

This clonotype occurred a few times. The rearrangement uses TRBV20-1 and TRBJ2-5, with D tentatively TRBD2 (6 bases). CDR3 length equals 16 residues. Germline CDR1 DFQATT, CDR2 SNEGSKA (reference sequence). Trimming removed 3 bases at V and 1 base at J, with 18 bases between. DNA of the CDR3: TGCAGTGCTAGGGAGCATATGACGGGAGCCCAAGAGACCCAGTACTTC. Protein: CSAREHMTGAQETQYF.

This clonotype was detected only a few times. The chain recombines TRBV12-3 or TRBV12-4 with TRBJ2-7, with TRBD1 as a possible D gene (6 bases). The CDR3 contains 14 residues. The V end lost 6 bases, the J end lost 2 bases, and 14 bases lay between the germline ends. CDR3 in DNA: TGTGCCAGCAGCCCAACAGGGATTCCCTACGAGCAGTACTTC. It specifies CASSPTGIPYEQYF.

In this sample, this clonotype turned up a few times. The V call is TRBV4-1, the J call TRBJ2-5, with D tentatively TRBD1 (5 bases). The CDR3 loop spans 16 amino acids. The germline V gene has CDR1 MGHRA and CDR2 YSYEKL. Trimming cost V 4 bases and J 2 bases, with 17 bases left between them. The CDR3 DNA follows: TGCGCCAGCAGCCCCCCACCTTGGGGCCGTCAAGAGACCCAGTACTTC. It encodes CASSPPPWGRQETQYF.

This chain connects TRBV9 to TRBJ2-2, with 7 bases lining up with TRBD1. Germline loops: CDR1 SGDLS, CDR2 YYNGEE. The V and J ends lost 3 bases and 0 bases, in that order; junction bases with no gene match: 2. CDR3 length equals 15 residues. The CDR3 loop is CASSGTGPNTGELFF. The CDR3 bases are TGTGCCAGCAGCGGGACAGGACCGAACACCGGGGAGCTGTTTTTT. The whole variable domain, filled in from reference TRBV9 and TRBJ2-2, reads DSGVTQTPKHLITATGQRVTLRCSPRSGDLSVYWYQQSLDQGLQFLIQYYNGEERAKGNILERFSAQQFPDLHSELNLSSLELGDSALYFCASSGTGPNTGELFFGEGSRLTVL.

This clonotype showed up just a few times. The chain joins TRBV20-1 to TRBJ1-6; D is undetermined. Germline lookup yields CDR1 DFQATT and CDR2 SNEGSKA (reference sequence). The CDR3 spans 13 residues. Trimming removed 5 bases from V and 10 bases from J, with 15 bases in between. CDR3 sequence: CSAQHGTNSPLHF. The CDR3, as DNA: TGCAGTGCTCAGCACGGAACCAACTCACCCCTCCACTTT.